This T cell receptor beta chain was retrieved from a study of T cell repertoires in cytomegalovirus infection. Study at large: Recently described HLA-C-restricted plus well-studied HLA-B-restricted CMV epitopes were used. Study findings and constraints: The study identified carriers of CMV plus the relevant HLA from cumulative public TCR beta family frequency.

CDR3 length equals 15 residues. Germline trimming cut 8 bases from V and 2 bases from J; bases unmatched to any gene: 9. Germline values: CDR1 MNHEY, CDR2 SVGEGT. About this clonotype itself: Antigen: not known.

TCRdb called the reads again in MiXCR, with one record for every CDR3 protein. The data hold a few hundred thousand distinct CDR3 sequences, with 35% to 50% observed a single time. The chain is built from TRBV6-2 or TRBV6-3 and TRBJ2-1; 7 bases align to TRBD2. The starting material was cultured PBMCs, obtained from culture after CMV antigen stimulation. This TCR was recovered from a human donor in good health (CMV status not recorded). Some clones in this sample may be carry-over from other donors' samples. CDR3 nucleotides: TGTGCCAGCCTCGGTGGGGAGGGCCCCTACAATGAGCAGTTCTTC. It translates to CASLGGEGPYNEQFF.